This TCR beta chain was captured by sequencing in a study of T cells in Graves' hyperthyroidism and ophthalmopathy. Amplification of TCR beta CDR3 regions was performed using RNA transcripts as template. HTBI primers drove first-round RT-PCR of the TCR CDR3. One entry per CDR3 protein, called by TCRdb with MiXCR from the multiplex PCR reads. The sample consists of around 36,000 distinct CDR3 sequences, 40% to 65% of them appearing once. Germline V gives CDR1 SGHTA, CDR2 FQGNSA. The CDR3 sequence is 23 residues long. V lost 2 bases and J 4 bases, leaving 38 bases between the germline ends. The sequence was obtained from a man between 40 and 49 years old with Graves' ophthalmopathy. The sample taken for sequencing was blood. The chain links TRBV7-2 to TRBJ1-2; weak D call: TRBD1 (5 bases). CDR3: CASSLWKTRTLRDGDPTGYGYTF. CDR3 DNA sequence: TGTGCCAGCAGCTTATGGAAGACGAGAACCCTCCGGGACGGGGACCCAACTGGCTATGGCTACACCTTC.